Following are 11 T cell receptor beta chains from one sample sequenced in a study of shared clonotypes between healthy human individuals. Repertoires were generated with immunoSEQ multiplex PCR, while TCRdb's copy carries only in-frame clones and drops some. This table has more than 2,000,000 clones, approximately 93% appearing once. Sequencing used naive CD4+ T cells from PBMCs. This sample's subset: CD45RA+ positively selected. These receptors all stem from a man aged 18 to 30 in good health. Some clones in this sample may be carry-over from other donors' samples.

The V call is TRBV11-2, the J call TRBJ1-1; no firm D call. V shed 6 bases and J shed 3 bases, with 14 bases lying between them. This CDR3 has 14 residues. Germline CDR1 SGHAT, CDR2 FQNNGV. CDR3 nucleotides: TGTGCCAGCAGTTCGGGGTTGAAAGACACTGAAGCTTTCTTT. Protein product: CASSSGLKDTEAFF.

The V and J genes are TRBV7-2 and TRBJ1-1; TRBD1 agrees at 7 bases. Germline trimming cut 7 bases from V and 1 base from J; bases unmatched to any gene: 12. CDR1 is SGHTA, CDR2 FQGNSA, per germline. This CDR3 has 16 amino acids. For the CDR3, the DNA is TGTGCCAGCACCCTAGGGAGGGGGCGGGAGAACACTGAAGCTTTCTTT. Protein: CASTLGRGRENTEAFF.

This chain uses TRBV7-6 with TRBJ2-2; 9 positions agree with TRBD2. CDR1 and CDR2 from the germline V gene are SGHVS and FNYEAQ. V lost 1 base to trimming and J lost 7 bases; unmatched junction nucleotides: 4. This CDR3 has 15 amino acids. The CDR3 region has the DNA TGTGCCAGCAGCTTAGGCGGGAGGGCCATCGGGGAGCTGTTTTTT. This translates into CASSLGGRAIGELFF.

The V and J genes are TRBV11-2 and TRBJ1-1; D unclear. Trimming removed 2 bases from V and 5 bases from J, with 9 bases in between. The V gene's germline CDR1 is SGHAT and CDR2 FQNNGV. The CDR3 has 13 residues. CDR3 bases: TGTGCCAGCAGCTTACCAGCACGGACTGAAGCTTTCTTT. It yields the protein CASSLPARTEAFF.

There are a few counts of this clone. The V call is TRBV7-9, the J call TRBJ1-3; 7 bases match TRBD1. The germline gives CDR1 SEHNR, CDR2 FQNEAQ (reference sequence). V trimming: 3 bases; J trimming: 2 bases; junction bases outside the gene matches: 1. This CDR3 spans 14 amino acids. The CDR3, as DNA: TGTGCCAGCAGCTTCGACAGGGCTGGAAACACCATATATTTT. It specifies CASSFDRAGNTIYF.

This chain connects TRBV18 to TRBJ2-3; D remains unclear. The CDR3 runs to 13 residues. Germline V lookup: CDR1 KGHSH, CDR2 LQKENI. The ends were cut back, 4 bases at V and 4 bases at J, with 9 bases in the middle. CDR3 DNA sequence: TGTGCCAGCTCACTAACCCAGGCAGATACGCAGTATTTT. The encoded protein is CASSLTQADTQYF.

To note about this clone: This sample includes further DNA sequences coding for the same CDR3. The genes are TRBV6-6 and TRBJ1-5; 9 bases map to TRBD1. Germline loops: CDR1 MNHNY, CDR2 SVGAGI (reference sequence). J was trimmed by 2 bases and V by 2 bases; bases with no gene match: 4. CDR3 size: 16 residues. The DNA for the CDR3 is TGTGCCAGCAGTTACCCCACAGGGGGCGGCAATCAGCCCCAGCATTTT. Amino acids: CASSYPTGGGNQPQHF.

The rearrangement uses TRBV10-2 and TRBJ2-7, with TRBD1 matching 9 bases. The CDR3 has 14 amino acids. CDR1 is WSHSY, CDR2 SAAADI, per germline. V shed 6 bases, J shed 0 bases, and the junction held 3 bases outside the gene matches. CDR3 residues: CASRGQGNSYEQYF. In DNA form, the CDR3 reads TGCGCCAGCAGAGGACAGGGGAACTCCTACGAGCAGTACTTC.

The V call is TRBV19, the J call TRBJ2-2; TRBD2 aligns across 8 bases. The CDR3 is 14 amino acids. Trimming cost V 6 bases and J 0 bases; bases outside gene matches: 0. Germline CDR1 reads LNHDA; CDR2 reads SQIVND (reference sequence). The CDR3 protein is CASSGRANTGELFF. The DNA of the CDR3 is TGTGCCAGTAGCGGGAGGGCGAACACCGGGGAGCTGTTTTTT.

DNA for the CDR3: TGTGCCAGCAGCTTAGGGGACGGGACTAACTATGGCTACACCTTC. Residues: CASSLGDGTNYGYTF. The gene calls are TRBV7-8 and TRBJ1-2, with D perhaps TRBD1 (5 bases). Trimming cost V 1 base and J 0 bases, with 9 bases left between them. Germline assignment: CDR1 SGHVS and CDR2 FQNEAQ. This CDR3 has 15 residues.

The chain joins TRBV5-4 to TRBJ1-2; 7 bases line up with TRBD1. The CDR3 is made up of 14 amino acids. J gave up 7 bases and V 3 bases, and 9 bases lay outside the gene matches. CDR1 and CDR2 from the germline V gene are SGHNT and YYREEE (reference sequence). This chain's CDR3 is CASSSGQYVTGYTF. CDR3 in DNA: TGTGCCAGCAGCTCGGGACAGTACGTTACTGGCTACACCTTC.